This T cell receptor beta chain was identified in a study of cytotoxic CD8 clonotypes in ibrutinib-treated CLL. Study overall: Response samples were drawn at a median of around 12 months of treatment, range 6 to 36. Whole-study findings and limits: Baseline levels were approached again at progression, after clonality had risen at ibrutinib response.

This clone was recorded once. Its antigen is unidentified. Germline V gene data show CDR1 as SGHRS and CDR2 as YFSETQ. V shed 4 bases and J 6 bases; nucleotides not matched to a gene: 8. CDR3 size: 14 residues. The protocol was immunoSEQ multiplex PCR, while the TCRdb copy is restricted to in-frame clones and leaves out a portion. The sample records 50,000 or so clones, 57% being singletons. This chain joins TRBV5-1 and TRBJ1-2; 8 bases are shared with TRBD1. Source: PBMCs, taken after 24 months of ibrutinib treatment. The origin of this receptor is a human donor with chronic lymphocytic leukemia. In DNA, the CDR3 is TGCGCCAGCAGCCCCCAGGCAGGGGGCGATGGCTACACCTTC. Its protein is CASSPQAGGDGYTF. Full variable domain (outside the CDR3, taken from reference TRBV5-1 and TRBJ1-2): KAGVTQTPRYLIKTRGQQVTLSCSPISGHRSVSWYQQTPGQGLQFLFEYFSETQRNKGNFPGRFSGRQFSNSRSEMNVSTLELGDSALYLCASSPQAGGDGYTFGSGTRLTVV.